This T cell receptor (beta chain) was identified in a study of cytomegalovirus exposure and HLA in healthy donors. Study outcomes and limitations: Reports described diagnosis of cytomegalovirus status by the classifier as highly specific and sensitive.

The method was immunoSEQ multiplex PCR; TCRdb's version includes in-frame clones alone and lacks a portion of them. Among around 170,000 clones listed, around nine tenths were seen once. This clone has only one observation. What it binds is not known. This CDR3 is also generated by other DNA sequences in the sample. The material sequenced was PBMCs. This TCR was recovered from a man younger than 35 in good health and CMV-seronegative.

CDR3 sequence: CASSSSNTEAFF. CDR3 bases: TGTGCCAGCAGTTCTTCTAACACTGAAGCTTTCTTT. The chain recombines TRBV28 with TRBJ1-1; D gene uncertain. Germline-derived CDR1 and CDR2 are MDHEN and SYDVKM. The ends were cut back, 4 bases at V and 2 bases at J, with 5 bases in the middle. This CDR3 has 12 amino acids.